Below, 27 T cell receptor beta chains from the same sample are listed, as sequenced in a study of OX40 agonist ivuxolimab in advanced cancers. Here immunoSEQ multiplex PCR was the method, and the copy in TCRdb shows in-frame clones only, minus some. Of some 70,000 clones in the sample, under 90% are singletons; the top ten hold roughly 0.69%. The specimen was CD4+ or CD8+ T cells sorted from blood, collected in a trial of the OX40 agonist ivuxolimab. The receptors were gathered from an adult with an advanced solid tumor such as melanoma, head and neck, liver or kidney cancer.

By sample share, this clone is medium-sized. The CDR3 is CASSLLGDGHNSPLHF. CDR3 in DNA: TGTGCCAGCAGCTTATTGGGGGACGGACATAATTCACCCCTCCACTTT. The rearrangement joins TRBV11-2 to TRBJ1-6, with D tentatively TRBD1 (5 bases). V was cut by 2 bases and J by 5 bases, with 13 bases left in between. Germline CDR1 is SGHAT and CDR2 is FQNNGV. CDR3 length: 16 residues.

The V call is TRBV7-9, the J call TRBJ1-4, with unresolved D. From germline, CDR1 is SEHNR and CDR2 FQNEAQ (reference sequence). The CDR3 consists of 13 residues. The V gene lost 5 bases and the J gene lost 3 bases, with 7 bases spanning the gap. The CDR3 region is CASSPPANEKLFF. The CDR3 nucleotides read TGTGCCAGCAGCCCCCCAGCTAATGAAAAACTGTTTTTT.

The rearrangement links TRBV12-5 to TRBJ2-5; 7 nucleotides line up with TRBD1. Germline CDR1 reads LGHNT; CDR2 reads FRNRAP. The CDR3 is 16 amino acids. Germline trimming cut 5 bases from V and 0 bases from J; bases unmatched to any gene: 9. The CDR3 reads CASGLHRGEYQETQYF. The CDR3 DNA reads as TGTGCTAGTGGTCTCCACAGGGGCGAGTACCAAGAGACCCAGTACTTC. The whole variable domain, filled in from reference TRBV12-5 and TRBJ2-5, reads DARVTQTPRHKVTEMGQEVTMRCQPILGHNTVFWYRQTMMQGLELLAYFRNRAPLDDSGMPKDRFSAEMPDATLATLKIQPSEPRDSAVYFCASGLHRGEYQETQYFGPGTRLLVL.

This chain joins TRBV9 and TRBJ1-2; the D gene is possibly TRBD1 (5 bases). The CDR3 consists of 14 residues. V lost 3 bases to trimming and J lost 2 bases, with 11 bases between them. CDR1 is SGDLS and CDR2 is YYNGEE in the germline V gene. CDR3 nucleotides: TGTGCCAGCAGCGCCGACAGACGCAACTATGGCTACACCTTC. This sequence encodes CASSADRRNYGYTF. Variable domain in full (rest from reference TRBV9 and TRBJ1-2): DSGVTQTPKHLITATGQRVTLRCSPRSGDLSVYWYQQSLDQGLQFLIQYYNGEERAKGNILERFSAQQFPDLHSELNLSSLELGDSALYFCASSADRRNYGYTFGSGTRLTVV.

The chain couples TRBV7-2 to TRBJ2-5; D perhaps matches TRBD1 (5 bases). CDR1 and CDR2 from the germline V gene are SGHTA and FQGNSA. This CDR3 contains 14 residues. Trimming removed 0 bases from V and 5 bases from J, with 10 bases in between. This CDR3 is CASSLARVGETQYF. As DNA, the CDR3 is TGTGCCAGCAGCTTAGCCAGGGTAGGCGAGACCCAGTACTTC.

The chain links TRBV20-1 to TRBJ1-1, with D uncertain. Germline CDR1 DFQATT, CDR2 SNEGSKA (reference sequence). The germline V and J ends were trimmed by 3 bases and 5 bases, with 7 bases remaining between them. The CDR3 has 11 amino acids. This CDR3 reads CSARGGTEAFF. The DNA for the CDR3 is TGCAGTGCTAGGGGAGGGACTGAAGCTTTCTTT.

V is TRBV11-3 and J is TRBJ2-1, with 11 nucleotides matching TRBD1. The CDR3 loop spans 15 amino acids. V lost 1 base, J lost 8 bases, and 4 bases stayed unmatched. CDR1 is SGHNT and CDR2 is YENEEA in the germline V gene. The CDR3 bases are TGTGCCAGCAGCTTAGGAGGGACAGGGGGTGATGAGCAGTTCTTC. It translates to CASSLGGTGGDEQFF.

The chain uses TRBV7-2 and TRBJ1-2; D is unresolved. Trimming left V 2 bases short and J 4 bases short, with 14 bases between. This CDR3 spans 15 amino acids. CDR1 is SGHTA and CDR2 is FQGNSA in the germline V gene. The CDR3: CASSLSLRASYGYTF. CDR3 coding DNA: TGTGCCAGCAGCTTATCTCTGCGGGCCTCCTATGGCTACACCTTC.

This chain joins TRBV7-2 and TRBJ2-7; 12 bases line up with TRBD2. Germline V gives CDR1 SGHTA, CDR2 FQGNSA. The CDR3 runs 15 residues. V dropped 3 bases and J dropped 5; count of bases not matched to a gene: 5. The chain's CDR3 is CASSFTSGGYDEQYF. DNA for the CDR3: TGTGCCAGCAGCTTTACTAGCGGGGGGTACGACGAGCAGTACTTC. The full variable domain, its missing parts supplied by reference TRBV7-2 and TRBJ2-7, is GAGVSQSPSNKVTEKGKDVELRCDPISGHTALYWYRQSLGQGLEFLIYFQGNSAPDKSGLPSDRFSAERTGGSVSTLTIQRTQQEDSAVYLCASSFTSGGYDEQYFGPGTRLTVT.

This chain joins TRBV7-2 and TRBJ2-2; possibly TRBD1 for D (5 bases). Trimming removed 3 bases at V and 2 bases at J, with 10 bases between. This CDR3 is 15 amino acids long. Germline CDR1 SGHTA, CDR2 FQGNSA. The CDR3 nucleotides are TGTGCCAGCAGCTTGGAGACAGCAAACACCGGGGAGCTGTTTTTT. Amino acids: CASSLETANTGELFF.

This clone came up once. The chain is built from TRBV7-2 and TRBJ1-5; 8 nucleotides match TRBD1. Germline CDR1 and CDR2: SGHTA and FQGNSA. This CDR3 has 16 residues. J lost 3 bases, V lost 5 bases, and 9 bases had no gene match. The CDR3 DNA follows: TGTGCCAGCAGCCCGGGACAGGCTAATCCCAATCAGCCCCAGCATTTT. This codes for CASSPGQANPNQPQHF.

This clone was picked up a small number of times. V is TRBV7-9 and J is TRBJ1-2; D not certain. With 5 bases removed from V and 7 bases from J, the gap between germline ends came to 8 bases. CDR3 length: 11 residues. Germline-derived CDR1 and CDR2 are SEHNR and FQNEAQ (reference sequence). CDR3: CASSAYFGYTF. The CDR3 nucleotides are TGTGCCAGCAGCGCCTACTTTGGCTACACCTTC.

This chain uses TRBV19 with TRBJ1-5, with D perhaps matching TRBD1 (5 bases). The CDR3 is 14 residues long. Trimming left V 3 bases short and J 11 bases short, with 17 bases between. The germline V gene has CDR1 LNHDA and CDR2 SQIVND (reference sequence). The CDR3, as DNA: TGTGCCAGTAGTATTCAGGGACCCTCGGGGACCCAGCATTTT. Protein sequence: CASSIQGPSGTQHF.

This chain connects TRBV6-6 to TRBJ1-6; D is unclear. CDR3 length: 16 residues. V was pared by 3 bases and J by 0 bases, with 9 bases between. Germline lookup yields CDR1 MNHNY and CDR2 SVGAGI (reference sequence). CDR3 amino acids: CASSYSPSSYNSPLHF. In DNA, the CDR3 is TGTGCCAGCAGTTATTCCCCGAGCTCCTATAATTCACCCCTCCACTTT.

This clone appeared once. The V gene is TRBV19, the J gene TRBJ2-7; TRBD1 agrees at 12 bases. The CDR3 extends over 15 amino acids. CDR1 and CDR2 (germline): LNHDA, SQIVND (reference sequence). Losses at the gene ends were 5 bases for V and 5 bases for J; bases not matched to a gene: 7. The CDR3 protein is CASSRPGQGADEQYF. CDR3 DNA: TGTGCCAGTAGTCGACCGGGACAGGGGGCGGACGAGCAGTACTTC.

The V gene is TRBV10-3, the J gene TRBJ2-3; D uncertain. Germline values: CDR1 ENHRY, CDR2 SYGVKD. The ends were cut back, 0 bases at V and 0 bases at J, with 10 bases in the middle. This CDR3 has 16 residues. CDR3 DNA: TGTGCCATCAGTGAGTCGGGCAGAACTAGCACAGATACGCAGTATTTT. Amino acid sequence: CAISESGRTSTDTQYF.

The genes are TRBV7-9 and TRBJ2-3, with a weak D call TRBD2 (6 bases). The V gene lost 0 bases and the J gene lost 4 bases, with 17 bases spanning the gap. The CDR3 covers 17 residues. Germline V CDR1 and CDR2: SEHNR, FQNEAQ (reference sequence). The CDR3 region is CASSLASWASGADTQYF. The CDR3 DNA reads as TGTGCCAGCAGCTTAGCAAGTTGGGCCTCGGGGGCAGATACGCAGTATTTT.

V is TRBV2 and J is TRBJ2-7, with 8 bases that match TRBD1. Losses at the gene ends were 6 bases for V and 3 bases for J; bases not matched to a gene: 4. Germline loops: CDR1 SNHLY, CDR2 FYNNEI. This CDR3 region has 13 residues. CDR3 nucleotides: TGTGCCAGCAGCCCAGACAGGGGCTACGAGCAGTACTTC. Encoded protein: CASSPDRGYEQYF.

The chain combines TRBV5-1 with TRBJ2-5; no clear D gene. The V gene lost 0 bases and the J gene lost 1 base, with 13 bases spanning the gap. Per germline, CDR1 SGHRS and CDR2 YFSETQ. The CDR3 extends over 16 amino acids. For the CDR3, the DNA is TGCGCCAGCAGCTTGGTCGGCTATGGGGTCCAAGAGACCCAGTACTTC. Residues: CASSLVGYGVQETQYF.

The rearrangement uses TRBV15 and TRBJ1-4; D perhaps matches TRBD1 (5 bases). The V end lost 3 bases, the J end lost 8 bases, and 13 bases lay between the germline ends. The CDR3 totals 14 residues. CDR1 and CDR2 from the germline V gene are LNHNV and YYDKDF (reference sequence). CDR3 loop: CATSSGTEHEKLFF. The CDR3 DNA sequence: TGTGCCACCAGCAGCGGGACCGAACACGAAAAACTGTTTTTT.

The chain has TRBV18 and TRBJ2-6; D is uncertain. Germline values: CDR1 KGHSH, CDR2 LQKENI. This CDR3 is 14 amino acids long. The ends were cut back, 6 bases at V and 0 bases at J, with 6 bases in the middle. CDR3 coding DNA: TGTGCCAGCTCTCGAAGCTCTGGGGCCAACGTCCTGACTTTC. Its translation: CASSRSSGANVLTF. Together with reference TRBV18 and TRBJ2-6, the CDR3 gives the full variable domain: NAGVMQNPRHLVRRRGQEARLRCSPMKGHSHVYWYRQLPEEGLKFMVYLQKENIIDESGMPKERFSAEFPKEGPSILRIQQVVRGDSAAYFCASSRSSGANVLTFGAGSRLTVL.

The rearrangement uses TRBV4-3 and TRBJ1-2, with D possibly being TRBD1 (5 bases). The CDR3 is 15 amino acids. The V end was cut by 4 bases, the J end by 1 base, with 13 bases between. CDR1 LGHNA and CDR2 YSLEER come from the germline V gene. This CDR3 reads CASSPGSGINYGYTF. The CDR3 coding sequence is TGCGCCAGCAGCCCCGGATCAGGGATTAACTATGGCTACACCTTC.

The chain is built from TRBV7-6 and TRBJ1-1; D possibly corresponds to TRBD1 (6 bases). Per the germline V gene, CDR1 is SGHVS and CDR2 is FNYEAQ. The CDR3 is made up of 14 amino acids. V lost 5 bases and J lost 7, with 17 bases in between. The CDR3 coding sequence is TGTGCCAGCAGCCCTCCGGGACAACCACTTGAAGCTTTCTTT. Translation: CASSPPGQPLEAFF.

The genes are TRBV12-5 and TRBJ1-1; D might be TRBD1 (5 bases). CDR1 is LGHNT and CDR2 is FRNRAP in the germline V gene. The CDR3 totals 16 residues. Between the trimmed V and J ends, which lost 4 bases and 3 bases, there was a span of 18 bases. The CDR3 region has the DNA TGTGCTAGTGGTTCCAGGACACTGACGGGAGACACTGAAGCTTTCTTT. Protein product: CASGSRTLTGDTEAFF. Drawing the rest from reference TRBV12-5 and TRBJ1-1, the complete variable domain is DARVTQTPRHKVTEMGQEVTMRCQPILGHNTVFWYRQTMMQGLELLAYFRNRAPLDDSGMPKDRFSAEMPDATLATLKIQPSEPRDSAVYFCASGSRTLTGDTEAFFGQGTRLTVV.

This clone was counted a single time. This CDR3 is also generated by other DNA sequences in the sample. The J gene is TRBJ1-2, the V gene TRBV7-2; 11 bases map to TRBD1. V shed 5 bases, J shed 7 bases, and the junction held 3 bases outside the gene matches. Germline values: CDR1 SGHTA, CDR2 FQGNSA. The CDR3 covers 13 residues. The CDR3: CASSQGQGGGYTF. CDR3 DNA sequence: TGTGCCAGCAGCCAGGGACAGGGGGGTGGCTACACCTTC.

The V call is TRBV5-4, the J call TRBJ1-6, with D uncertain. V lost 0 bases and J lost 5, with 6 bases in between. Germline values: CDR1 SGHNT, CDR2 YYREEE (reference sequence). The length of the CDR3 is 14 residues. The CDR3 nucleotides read TGTGCCAGCAGCTTGGATCGGGATAATTCACCCCTCCACTTT. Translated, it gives CASSLDRDNSPLHF.

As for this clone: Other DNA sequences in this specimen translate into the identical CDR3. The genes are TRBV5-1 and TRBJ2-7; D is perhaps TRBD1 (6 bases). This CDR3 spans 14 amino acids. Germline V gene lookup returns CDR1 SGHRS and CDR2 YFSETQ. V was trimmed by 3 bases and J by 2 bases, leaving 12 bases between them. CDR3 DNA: TGCGCCAGCAGCTCTGGGGGCGCGCCCTACGAGCAGTACTTC. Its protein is CASSSGGAPYEQYF.